Listed below are T cell receptor beta chains from one sample, sequenced in a study of blood T cell repertoires in COVID-19. Sequencing was performed with immunoSEQ multiplex PCR; in TCRdb, only in-frame clones are kept and a portion is missing. The table records 250,000 or so clones, 86% of them present only once. The sequenced sample was peripheral blood. These receptors were taken from a woman in her 30s with active or convalescent COVID-19. CDR3s include the opening cysteine and the closing phenylalanine or tryptophan. Size is stated for part of the rows, as once, few or many counts, or as a class when the clone is expanded.

CDR3: CASSQAGDLSYEQYF
size: few
V: TRBV3-1/TRBV3-2
J: TRBJ2-7

CDR3: CASSQDYRGMSLPQHF
size: few
V: TRBV4-2
J: TRBJ1-5

CDR3: CASSVRASGQETQYF
size: .
V: TRBV9
J: TRBJ2-5

CDR3: CASSSRTSGGRYNEQFF
size: .
V: TRBV19
J: TRBJ2-1

CDR3: CASSLGGSAYEQYF
size: .
V: TRBV13
J: TRBJ2-7

CDR3: CASSMTGTAHYGYTF
size: .
V: TRBV7-3
J: TRBJ1-2

CDR3: CATGSGNQPQHF
size: once
V: TRBV10-3
J: TRBJ1-5

CDR3: CASSLAATYEQYF
size: .
V: TRBV5-1
J: TRBJ2-7

CDR3: CASSLPGNRGNSPLHF
size: once
V: TRBV11-2
J: TRBJ1-6

CDR3: CACDSEGETQYF
size: .
V: TRBV30
J: TRBJ2-5

CDR3: CASSPGGGYTF
size: .
V: TRBV2
J: TRBJ1-2

CDR3: CASAPRAGRGAPQETQYF
size: .
V: TRBV25-1
J: TRBJ2-5

CDR3: CASSVQGPYGYTF
size: .
V: TRBV7-9
J: TRBJ1-2

CDR3: CASRHFYF
size: .
V: TRBV19
J: TRBJ2-3

CDR3: CATSRDIQGNQPQHF
size: .
V: TRBV15
J: TRBJ1-5

CDR3: CARTTKSGQHDQPQHF
size: once
V: TRBV7-5
J: TRBJ1-5

CDR3: CASSFRAGEFYNEQFF
size: .
V: TRBV5-6
J: TRBJ2-1

CDR3: CASSQDVQATDTQYF
size: .
V: TRBV4-3
J: TRBJ2-3

CDR3: CASSLTGGGETQYF
size: .
V: TRBV7-3
J: TRBJ2-5

CDR3: CASSLGSRVSSPLHF
size: .
V: TRBV27
J: TRBJ1-6

CDR3: CASIEKLFF
size: .
V: TRBV9
J: TRBJ1-4

CDR3: CASSRNSGVGDNEQFF
size: .
V: TRBV13
J: TRBJ2-1

CDR3: CSAEGGTQYNEQFF
size: .
V: TRBV29-1
J: TRBJ2-1

CDR3: CASSQRTGNEQFF
size: .
V: TRBV5-4
J: TRBJ2-1

CDR3: CSVEDPTGVNEQFF
size: .
V: TRBV29-1
J: TRBJ2-1

CDR3: CASSKPTGTGGDRNYGYTF
size: .
V: TRBV21-1
J: TRBJ1-2

CDR3: CASSPAIQNQPQHF
size: .
V: TRBV18
J: TRBJ1-5

CDR3: CASSIGQGYNSPLHF
size: .
V: TRBV19
J: TRBJ1-6

CDR3: CASSARQGVNGYTF
size: .
V: TRBV7-9
J: TRBJ1-2

CDR3: CASSLFWRGGREQYF
size: .
V: TRBV27
J: TRBJ2-7

CDR3: CASSFRQNSYNSPLHF
size: once
V: TRBV5-8
J: TRBJ1-6

CDR3: CASSVGTGGTKAFF
size: .
V: TRBV9
J: TRBJ1-1

CDR3: CAISESKGQGGEAFF
size: .
V: TRBV10-3
J: TRBJ1-1

CDR3: CASSPGQRNEKLFF
size: few
V: TRBV6-2/TRBV6-3
J: TRBJ1-4

CDR3: CASSFLPGTRGYGANVLTF
size: .
V: TRBV11-3
J: TRBJ2-6

CDR3: CASSANRGDIQYF
size: .
V: TRBV18
J: TRBJ2-4

CDR3: CATKIDTGSGYTF
size: .
V: TRBV12-3/TRBV12-4
J: TRBJ1-2

CDR3: CASSPEAGRNQPQHF
size: .
V: TRBV7-2
J: TRBJ1-5

CDR3: CASTNGQGPDTQYF
size: .
V: TRBV6-5
J: TRBJ2-3

CDR3: CASRLTGGRTEAFF
size: .
V: TRBV5-1
J: TRBJ1-1

CDR3: CASSLGLAGAYNEQFF
size: .
V: TRBV11-2
J: TRBJ2-1

CDR3: CSARLGGTQYF
size: .
V: TRBV20-1
J: TRBJ2-5

CDR3: CAWSPGYSQPQHF
size: .
V: TRBV30
J: TRBJ1-5

CDR3: CASSPSGLAGSGRGQYF
size: .
V: TRBV28
J: TRBJ2-3

CDR3: CASSPGGGREDYGYTF
size: .
V: TRBV11-1
J: TRBJ1-2

CDR3: CASSFRQVGSYEQYF
size: .
V: TRBV3-1/TRBV3-2
J: TRBJ2-7

CDR3: CASSFRLSTDTQYF
size: .
V: TRBV5-5
J: TRBJ2-3

CDR3: CASSQTGNYGYTF
size: .
V: TRBV5-5
J: TRBJ1-2

CDR3: CASSQDLYGTDRQYF
size: .
V: TRBV3-1/TRBV3-2
J: TRBJ2-4

CDR3: CASSPRIGQGTGELFF
size: .
V: TRBV7-9
J: TRBJ2-2

CDR3: CASSLLPPTSGNTIYF
size: .
V: TRBV27
J: TRBJ1-3

CDR3: CASSFQGLNTGELFF
size: .
V: TRBV28
J: TRBJ2-2

CDR3: CASSQGLAGAPRGETQYF
size: .
V: TRBV14
J: TRBJ2-5

CDR3: CASSLGGQGYKLFF
size: once
V: TRBV7-2
J: TRBJ1-4

CDR3: CASSLVGSGSYEQYF
size: .
V: TRBV5-8
J: TRBJ2-7

CDR3: CASSQWQGAEGYTF
size: .
V: TRBV3-1/TRBV3-2
J: TRBJ1-2

CDR3: CASSLRGTYEQYF
size: few
V: TRBV7-8
J: TRBJ2-7

CDR3: CASSKVGLAGGGSDEQFF
size: .
V: TRBV21-1
J: TRBJ2-1

CDR3: CASSNLDRTGNEQFF
size: .
V: TRBV21-1
J: TRBJ2-1